The 18 T cell receptor beta chains listed next were all sequenced from one sample in a study of PD-L1 blockade in urothelial cancer (dated by TCRdb to about 2017). Receptor amplification or capture employed the immunoSEQ multiplex PCR assay. The table comes from immuneACCESS by way of TCRdb, which keeps in-frame sequences with V and J called. Part of the clones is missing from these tables; in studies checked, under half for an unresolved V gene and the rest for unknown reasons. This sample has under 40,000 clones in its table, and approximately 90% of those were observed once. The ten largest clones represent just under 8.5% of the sample. Material: PBMCs, obtained around atezolizumab (anti-PD-L1) treatment. The receptors were sampled from an older man with urothelial cancer.

The rearrangement uses TRBV14 and TRBJ2-7, with D possibly being TRBD2 (5 bases). Per the germline V gene, CDR1 is SGHDN and CDR2 is FVKESK. CDR3 length: 14 amino acids. V lost 0 bases, J lost 6 bases, and 12 bases lay in between. The CDR3 loop reads CASSQDWEMGEQYF. For the CDR3, the DNA is TGTGCCAGCAGCCAAGATTGGGAGATGGGCGAGCAGTACTTC.

CDR3 protein: CASRKNRGGNGELFF. In DNA form, the CDR3 reads TGTGCCAGCAGAAAGAACAGGGGTGGAAACGGGGAGCTGTTTTTT. The chain combines TRBV7-2 with TRBJ2-2; TRBD1 agrees at 7 bases. Germline lookup yields CDR1 SGHTA and CDR2 FQGNSA. The junction had 11 bases not matched to a gene; V was cut back by 6 bases and J by 7 bases. The CDR3 consists of 15 residues. Full variable domain (outside the CDR3, taken from reference TRBV7-2 and TRBJ2-2): GAGVSQSPSNKVTEKGKDVELRCDPISGHTALYWYRQSLGQGLEFLIYFQGNSAPDKSGLPSDRFSAERTGGSVSTLTIQRTQQEDSAVYLCASRKNRGGNGELFFGEGSRLTVL.

This chain uses TRBV2 with TRBJ2-3; a weak D match, TRBD1 (5 bases). Germline loops: CDR1 SNHLY, CDR2 FYNNEI. The CDR3 has 15 amino acids. V shed 7 bases and J shed 6 bases, with 20 bases lying between them. CDR3 in DNA: TGTGCCAGCACCTTCCAGGGTTTTGGAAAGGATACGCAGTATTTT. This sequence encodes CASTFQGFGKDTQYF. The whole variable domain, filled in from reference TRBV2 and TRBJ2-3, reads EPEVTQTPSHQVTQMGQEVILRCVPISNHLYFYWYRQILGQKVEFLVSFYNNEISEKSEIFDDQFSVERPDGSNFTLKIRSTKLEDSAMYFCASTFQGFGKDTQYFGPGTRLTVL.

This clone has only a few counts. The V gene is TRBV19, the J gene TRBJ1-5; D gene unclear. Germline CDR1 is LNHDA and CDR2 is SQIVND (reference sequence). This CDR3 comprises 13 residues. Trimming pared 5 bases from V and 0 bases from J, leaving 5 bases between. CDR3 sequence reads: CASSQFSNQPQHF. CDR3 coding DNA: TGTGCCAGTAGTCAATTTAGCAATCAGCCCCAGCATTTT. The full variable domain, rest sourced from reference TRBV19 and TRBJ1-5, is DGGITQSPKYLFRKEGQNVTLSCEQNLNHDAMYWYRQDPGQGLRLIYYSQIVNDFQKGDIAEGYSVSREKKESFPLTVTSAQKNPTAFYLCASSQFSNQPQHFGDGTRLSIL.

Comment on this clone: At one end, the junction sequence differs from germline, possibly due to a read error. The chain is built from TRBV27 and TRBJ2-7; TRBD1 is a possible D gene (6 bases). CDR1 is MNHEY, CDR2 SMNVEV, per germline (reference sequence). The CDR3 runs 13 residues. DNA of the CDR3: TGTGCCAACAGTTTAGAGACAGGTTACGAGCAGTACTTC. Residues: CANSLETGYEQYF.

The V gene is TRBV29-1, the J gene TRBJ2-7; D is possibly TRBD1 (6 bases). Germline CDR1 and CDR2: SQVTM and ANQGSEA. Trimming shortened V by 7 bases and J by 0 bases, and 13 bases separated the two germline ends. This CDR3 has 13 residues. The CDR3 nucleotides read TGCAGCGCGGCCGGGACACGCTCCTACGAGCAGTACTTC. It translates to CSAAGTRSYEQYF.

The V gene is TRBV5-4, the J gene TRBJ2-1, with 9 bases identical to TRBD2. Germline V gene data show CDR1 as SGHNT and CDR2 as YYREEE (reference sequence). V was pared by 2 bases and J by 8 bases, with 8 bases of the junction left unmatched. This CDR3 comprises 15 residues. In nucleotides, the CDR3 is TGTGCCAGCAGCTTTAGAAATAGCGGGAGCGATGAGCAGTTCTTC. Amino acids: CASSFRNSGSDEQFF.

This chain links TRBV2 with TRBJ1-2; TRBD1 agrees at 7 bases. There are 14 residues in the CDR3. J gave up 0 bases and V 7 bases, and 5 bases lay outside the gene matches. CDR1 is SNHLY, CDR2 FYNNEI, per germline. CDR3 DNA sequence: TGTGCCAGCACGTCAACAGGGGCTAACTATGGCTACACCTTC. Translated: CASTSTGANYGYTF.

This chain joins TRBV5-1 and TRBJ2-7, with 15 bases identical to TRBD2. Germline V lookup: CDR1 SGHRS, CDR2 YFSETQ. V was clipped by 6 bases and J by 5 bases; unmatched bases: 12. The CDR3 length is 17 residues. CDR3 DNA: TGCGCCAGCACCAAGGGGACTAGCGGGAGGCAGGGCGACGAGCAGTACTTC. Its protein product is CASTKGTSGRQGDEQYF.

The rearrangement uses TRBV9 and TRBJ2-5; 9 bases are a match to TRBD1. The CDR3 length is 15 residues. Per germline, CDR1 SGDLS and CDR2 YYNGEE. V lost 2 bases, J lost 4 bases, and 6 bases stayed unmatched. The CDR3 is CASSVDRGGRETQYF. DNA of the CDR3: TGTGCCAGCAGCGTTGACAGGGGGGGCAGAGAGACCCAGTACTTC.

The V gene is TRBV9, the J gene TRBJ2-1; TRBD1 aligns across 7 bases. The CDR3 loop spans 13 amino acids. V shed 3 bases and J 8 bases; nucleotides not matched to a gene: 5. Germline V gene lookup returns CDR1 SGDLS and CDR2 YYNGEE. For the CDR3, the DNA is TGTGCCAGCAGCGCCATGACAGGGCATGAGCAGTTCTTC. The encoded protein is CASSAMTGHEQFF.

This sequence joins TRBV27 and TRBJ2-3; 12 bases map to TRBD2. The germline V gene encodes CDR1 MNHEY and CDR2 SMNVEV (reference sequence). With V trimmed by 5 bases and J by 1 base, 4 bases remained unmatched. The CDR3 loop spans 16 amino acids. The CDR3 protein is CASSPLAGGGTDTQYF. DNA of the CDR3: TGTGCCAGCAGTCCACTAGCGGGAGGTGGCACAGATACGCAGTATTTT.

Written as DNA, the CDR3 is TGCGCCAGCAGCCAATTCGCGTTAGACCAGGGCGAGCTGTTTTTT. This sequence encodes CASSQFALDQGELFF. This rearrangement joins TRBV4-1 to TRBJ2-2; tentative D call: TRBD1 (5 bases). CDR1 and CDR2 from the germline V gene are MGHRA and YSYEKL. This CDR3 has 15 amino acids. V was shortened by 2 bases and J by 11 bases, with 18 bases between the two germline ends.

In DNA, the CDR3 is TGTGCCAGCAGCTTTCTCCGAGGCTCCGGGGAGCTGTTTTTT. This codes for CASSFLRGSGELFF. The chain has TRBV7-8 and TRBJ2-2, with D uncertain. Trimming shortened V by 3 bases and J by 6 bases, and 11 bases separated the two germline ends. This CDR3 is 14 amino acids long. Germline CDR1 reads SGHVS; CDR2 reads FQNEAQ.

V gene TRBV7-2 combines with J gene TRBJ2-1, with TRBD2 matching 8 bases. The junction had 6 bases not matched to a gene; V was cut back by 8 bases and J by 6 bases. The CDR3 loop spans 13 amino acids. Germline CDR1 reads SGHTA; CDR2 reads FQGNSA. The CDR3 loop reads CASGAGGSNEQFF. The CDR3 DNA reads TGTGCCAGCGGGGCGGGAGGTTCCAATGAGCAGTTCTTC.

This chain links TRBV5-1 with TRBJ2-5; 7 positions match TRBD1. The CDR3 sequence is 13 residues long. CDR1 is SGHRS and CDR2 is YFSETQ in the germline V gene. Germline trimming cut 3 bases from V and 4 bases from J; bases unmatched to any gene: 3. The CDR3 region is CASSSPGGETQYF. CDR3 sequence (DNA): TGCGCCAGCAGCTCCCCAGGGGGAGAGACCCAGTACTTC.

The gene calls are TRBV2 and TRBJ2-1, with D perhaps TRBD2 (5 bases). CDR1 and CDR2 (germline): SNHLY, FYNNEI. The CDR3 is 15 residues long. V shed 6 bases and J shed 6 bases, with 18 bases lying between them. The CDR3 loop reads CASRRESLRTNEQFF. DNA of the CDR3: TGTGCCAGCAGGAGGGAATCCCTACGGACCAATGAGCAGTTCTTC.

The V gene is TRBV28, the J gene TRBJ1-5; the match to TRBD1 covers 10 bases. This CDR3 is built from 14 residues. CDR1 MDHEN and CDR2 SYDVKM come from the germline V gene. V gave up 7 bases and J gave up 6 bases; unmatched junction bases: 6. The CDR3 nucleotides read TGTGCCAGCACTCCGGGACAGGGGATTCAGCCCCAGCATTTT. Protein: CASTPGQGIQPQHF. The whole variable domain, remainder taken from reference TRBV28 and TRBJ1-5, is DVKVTQSSRYLVKRTGEKVFLECVQDMDHENMFWYRQDPGLGLRLIYFSYDVKMKEKGDIPEGYSVSREKKERFSLILESASTNQTSMYLCASTPGQGIQPQHFGDGTRLSIL.